The present TCR beta chain was sequenced within a study of blood T cell repertoires in COVID-19. The assay was immunoSEQ multiplex PCR, and TCRdb's table has in-frame clones only and misses some. The sample lists roughly 250,000 clones, roughly nine tenths occurring once. V lost 2 bases to trimming and J lost 2 bases; unmatched junction nucleotides: 7. Germline-derived CDR1 and CDR2 are KGHSH and LQKENI. The CDR3 has 16 amino acids. Specimen: PBMCs or T cells enriched from blood (not recorded which). This receptor was taken from a human donor in a cohort exposed to, infected with or recovered from COVID-19 (not recorded which). The donor label of this sample is uncertain. V usage is TRBV18 and J usage is TRBJ2-3; 7 bases match TRBD1. Here the CDR3 DNA reads TGTGCCAGCTCACCATTAGGGACAGAGAACACAGATACGCAGTATTTT. It encodes CASSPLGTENTDTQYF.